This T cell receptor beta chain derives from a study of T cells in Graves' hyperthyroidism and ophthalmopathy. Study-level points and caveats: Within blood appeared most thyroid clonotypes that had expanded above 0.001. Stable hyperthyroidism was told apart from ophthalmopathy by a model built on 13 V-J features. The model foresaw ophthalmopathy a median 6.5 months prior to onset.

Of note for this clonotype: What it binds is not known.

This CDR3 region has 14 residues. Germline V gene data show CDR1 as SQVTM and CDR2 as ANQGSEA. Exclusion followed for patients with uncontrolled infection, other autoimmune disease, pregnancy or lactation. RNA transcripts were the template for amplifying TCR beta CDR3 regions. RT-PCR in the first round (using the HTBI primer set) targeted the TCR CDR3. A single record per CDR3 protein comes from TCRdb applying MiXCR to the multiplex PCR reads. Altogether roughly 570,000 distinct CDR3 sequences are present, around 42% being singletons, with the ten largest covering about 20%. This chain uses TRBV29-1 with TRBJ2-5; TRBD2 is a possible D gene (5 bases). The sequencing input was peripheral blood or thyroid tissue (not recorded which). The TCR originated in an adult woman with Graves' disease, either hyperthyroidism or ophthalmopathy (not recorded which). The CDR3 nucleotides read TGCAGTGATTCGAGTCGGGATTACCAAGAGACCCAGTACTTC. Its protein is CSDSSRDYQETQYF.